These T cell receptor beta chains were read from a single sample in a study of blood T cells in healthy people across ages. TCRdb re-called the 5' RACE reads with MiXCR, one entry per CDR3 protein. The sample lists more than 500,000 distinct CDR3 sequences, approximately 30% occurring once. Sequenced material: blood. The receptors were gathered from a woman between 65 and 79 years old in good health. The CDR3 runs from the conserved cysteine through the conserved F or W. A D gene is named only where the DNA matches it firmly. Not all rows give a size; the values are once, few, many and, for expanded clones, a class.

TRBV29-1	NA	NA	TRBJ2-2	TGCAGCGTCGCACGGGGAGGCCCGTCGTTCGCCGGGGAGCTGTTTTTT	CSVARGGPSFAGELFF
TRBV6-5	few	NA	TRBJ1-2	TGTGCCAGCAGTTACGCGGGCAGATGGGCCCGTAACTATGGCTACACCTTC	CASSYAGRWARNYGYTF
TRBV7-9	NA	NA	TRBJ1-4	TGTGCCAGCAGCCAGGGCGGGACACCTGGGGAAAAACTGTTTTTT	CASSQGGTPGEKLFF
TRBV6-1	few	TRBD1	TRBJ1-1	TGTGCCAGCAGTACCCGAACAGGGGGCGAGGGTGAAGCTTTCTTT	CASSTRTGGEGEAFF
TRBV9	few	NA	TRBJ2-1	TGTGCCAGCAGCGTAAGGACAGCTCGGGATGAGCAGTTCTTC	CASSVRTARDEQFF
TRBV7-2	many	NA	TRBJ2-7	TGTGCCAGCAGCTTTGGCCAGGGAGGCTACGAGCAGTACTTC	CASSFGQGGYEQYF
TRBV9	NA	TRBD1	TRBJ2-2	TGTGCCAGCAGCGTAGGAGTGGCAGGGGGAACCGGGGAGCTGTTTTTT	CASSVGVAGGTGELFF
TRBV3-1	many	NA	TRBJ1-2	TGTGCCAGCAGCTCCCTAATTACTGTAACTAATGGCTACACCTTC	CASSSLITVTNGYTF
TRBV28	NA	NA	TRBJ2-2	TGTGCCAGCACGGTTTACACCGGGGAGCTGTTTTTT	CASTVYTGELFF
TRBV9	NA	NA	TRBJ2-1	TGTGCCAGCAGCGTTCGGTCGCTAGCGCGGAGCTCCTACAATGAGCAGTTCTTC	CASSVRSLARSSYNEQFF
TRBV7-2	NA	TRBD1	TRBJ1-2	TGTGCCAGCAGCTTATTACAGGGGGCATACTATGGCTACACCTTC	CASSLLQGAYYGYTF
TRBV20-1	NA	NA	TRBJ1-4	TGCAGTGCCGAGGCAGGGCAGGAGGAAAAACTGTTTTTT	CSAEAGQEEKLFF
TRBV5-1	few	NA	TRBJ2-7	TGCGCCAGCAGCATCTCGTCACTACTTACCTACGAGCAGTACTTC	CASSISSLLTYEQYF
TRBV7-9	NA	NA	TRBJ1-5	TGTGCCAGCAGCGCCCCAGGGTCGGGCAATCAGCCCCAGCATTTT	CASSAPGSGNQPQHF
TRBV5-1	few	TRBD1	TRBJ2-1	TGCGCCAGCAGCTTCGGGACAGGTGTCCATGAGCAGTTCTTC	CASSFGTGVHEQFF
TRBV20-1	few	NA	TRBJ1-2	TGCAGTGCTAGAGGGCAGGGGATTAGTTCCACCTTC	CSARGQGISSTF
TRBV5-1	NA	TRBD2	TRBJ2-1	TGCGCCAGCAGCCCGCGGACTAGCGGGGGAACCTTGAGGAATGAGCAGCTCTTC	CASSPRTSGGTLRNEQLF
TRBV5-1	few	NA	TRBJ2-5	TGCGCCAGCAGCGGCCAAGGTGTCTACCAAGAGACCCAGTACTTC	CASSGQGVYQETQYF
TRBV7-2	few	NA	TRBJ1-2	TGTGCCAGCAGCCCCAGAAGTAACTATGGTTACACCTTC	CASSPRSNYGYTF
TRBV20-1	few	TRBD1	TRBJ1-2	TGCAGTGCTAGAGGGGGGACAGTCTATGGCTACACCTTC	CSARGGTVYGYTF
TRBV5-1	few	NA	TRBJ2-7	TGCGCCAGCAGCTTGGCCGGACACAGCTCCTACGAGCAGTACTTC	CASSLAGHSSYEQYF
TRBV6-5	NA	NA	TRBJ1-1	TGTGCCAGCAGTTACTCGAGGGGGGTTGAAGCTTTCTTT	CASSYSRGVEAFF
TRBV20-1	NA	NA	TRBJ2-1	TGCAGTGCCCGCTCCTACAATGAGCAGTTCTTC	CSARSYNEQFF
TRBV6-2/TRBV6-3	NA	NA	TRBJ2-3	TGTGCCAGCAGCCCAACTTTGGATACGCAGTATTTT	CASSPTLDTQYF
TRBV2	NA	NA	TRBJ1-2	TGTGCCAGCAGCCCGGACACCTATAACTATGGCTACACCTTC	CASSPDTYNYGYTF
TRBV7-2	few	TRBD1	TRBJ2-4	TGTGCCAGCAGCCTCCCGGCCGGGCGCAGGGGGAACATTCAGTGCTTC	CASSLPAGRRGNIQCF
TRBV4-2	few	NA	TRBJ2-1	TGTGCCAGCACGGGCCTCGGTGAGCAGTTCTTC	CASTGLGEQFF
TRBV29-1	NA	NA	TRBJ1-2	TGCAGCGTGGGGGCCGTGGGTGGCTACACCTTC	CSVGAVGGYTF
TRBV7-2	few	NA	TRBJ1-2	TGTGCCAGCAGCCCGGCCCGGGACATCGGGGGCTACACCTTC	CASSPARDIGGYTF
TRBV6-1	many	TRBD2	TRBJ2-7	TGTGCCAGCGGACTAGCGAGGGAGCAGTACTTC	CASGLAREQYF
TRBV2	NA	NA	TRBJ2-5	TGTGCCAGCAGTGAGGCTCAGGGGTTGGGGGAGACCCAGTACTTC	CASSEAQGLGETQYF
TRBV24-1	NA	TRBD2	TRBJ2-6	TGTGCCACCAGTGTGGCTAGCGGGGCCCGTTCTGGGGCCAACGTCCTGACTTTC	CATSVASGARSGANVLTF
TRBV9	NA	NA	TRBJ2-1	TGTGCCAGCAGCGTTTCACAGGGGAGGGCACGCGAGCAGTTCTTC	CASSVSQGRAREQFF
TRBV18	NA	NA	TRBJ2-1	TGTGCCAGCTCACCGTCTCCACAGGGGACTACCTACAATGAGCAGTTCTTC	CASSPSPQGTTYNEQFF
TRBV7-2	few	NA	TRBJ2-7	TGTGCCAGCAGCTTAGGGCATTTTTACGAGCAGTACTTC	CASSLGHFYEQYF
TRBV29-1	NA	NA	TRBJ1-2	TGCGGCGTTGCTCAGGGTAACTACGGGGATGGCTACACCTTC	CGVAQGNYGDGYTF
TRBV7-9	few	NA	TRBJ1-4	TGTGCCAGCACACGATGGAGCGACGGGGAGGAAAAACTGTTTTTT	CASTRWSDGEEKLFF
TRBV7-2	NA	NA	TRBJ2-7	TGTGCCAGCAGCTTAGGCGGTGACAGGTACCTGAACGAGCAGTACTTC	CASSLGGDRYLNEQYF
TRBV20-1	NA	NA	TRBJ1-6	TGCAGTGCTAGAGATTGGACGTCCGATAATTCACCCCTCCACTTT	CSARDWTSDNSPLHF
TRBV6-2/TRBV6-3	many	NA	TRBJ2-2	TGTGCCAGCAGTTCCGGGACCGCCGTCCCCGGGGAGCTGTTTTTT	CASSSGTAVPGELFF
TRBV20-1	NA	NA	TRBJ2-5	TGCAGTGCTAGCTGGGGGACCCAGTACTTC	CSASWGTQYF
TRBV7-2	NA	TRBD1	TRBJ1-4	TGTGCCAGCAGCTTACGGACAGGGGCGAGTGAAAAACTGTTTTTT	CASSLRTGASEKLFF
TRBV7-2	NA	NA	TRBJ2-5	TGTGCCAGCAGCCCTAAATGGGGGGCGCCAGCAGAGACCCAGTACTTC	CASSPKWGAPAETQYF
TRBV6-5	NA	NA	TRBJ1-2	TGTGCCAGCAGTTGGGCCCCGGTGGACTATGGCTACACCTTC	CASSWAPVDYGYTF
TRBV4-3	NA	NA	TRBJ1-3	TGCGCCAGCAGCCCGAGTTATAGTATAGGAAACACCATATATTTT	CASSPSYSIGNTIYF
TRBV6-2/TRBV6-3	NA	TRBD2	TRBJ2-3	TGTGCCAGCAGCCGGCCCGGGGGGGCGACGGATACGCAGTATTTT	CASSRPGGATDTQYF
TRBV5-1	NA	TRBD1	TRBJ1-2	TGCGCCAGCAGCTCTCCCCAGACAGGGCTCTATGGCTACACCTTC	CASSSPQTGLYGYTF
TRBV6-5	NA	NA	TRBJ1-2	TGTGCCAGCAGTTCAACAAGTCACAGTGGCTACACCTTC	CASSSTSHSGYTF
TRBV29-1	NA	NA	TRBJ1-3	TGCAGCGTTGAGTCGGGCCCTCGCATCAATTTT	CSVESGPRINF
TRBV28	NA	NA	TRBJ2-3	TGTGCCAGCAGCCACGACCTGGCTTTTTTT	CASSHDLAFF
TRBV7-2	few	NA	TRBJ2-5	TGTGCCAGCACCACCGGTCGGGCGAATCAAGAGACCCAGTACTTC	CASTTGRANQETQYF
TRBV4-2	NA	NA	TRBJ2-2	TGTGCCAGCAGCCAAGAAGTGGGAGGGGGGATCGCCGGGGAGCTGTTTTTT	CASSQEVGGGIAGELFF
TRBV11-2	few	NA	TRBJ1-2	TGTGCCAGCAGCTTAGCAGGGCTCGGCTACACCTTC	CASSLAGLGYTF